The 22 T cell receptor beta chains in this list originate from one sample, sequenced in a study of T cell responses to AZD1222 COVID-19 vaccine. Sequenced by immunoSEQ multiplex PCR; TCRdb stores in-frame clones only, minus some. The data contain around 99,000 clones, roughly 90% of them seen just once; the ten biggest clones take up approximately 4%. Specimen: peripheral blood, collected on day 0 of AZD1222 vaccination. Every receptor here comes from an adult in good health.

The chain joins TRBV5-8 to TRBJ2-1; TRBD1 aligns across 9 bases. Germline CDR1 reads SGHTS; CDR2 reads YDEGEE. Trimming took 0 bases from V and 6 from J; bases not matched to a gene: 4. The CDR3 has 15 amino acids. CDR3 amino acids: CASSLGGQGRNEQFF. The CDR3 nucleotides read TGTGCCAGCAGCTTGGGGGGACAGGGCCGCAATGAGCAGTTCTTC.

The rearrangement uses TRBV6-1 and TRBJ2-1, with 7 bases aligning to TRBD2. The V and J ends lost 4 bases and 9 bases, in that order; junction bases with no gene match: 15. Germline V gene lookup returns CDR1 MNHNS and CDR2 SASEGT. CDR3 length: 16 residues. The CDR3 DNA follows: TGTGCCAGCAGTGCTCCCACTGGCGGGGGTTCGAGTGAGCAGTTCTTC. Amino acids: CASSAPTGGGSSEQFF.

This clone has just one count. This chain joins TRBV28 and TRBJ2-5; 10 bases are a match to TRBD2. With 1 base clipped from V and 5 bases from J, the junction kept 4 bases outside the gene matches. This CDR3 is 15 amino acids long. Germline CDR1 is MDHEN and CDR2 is SYDVKM. The CDR3 DNA is TGTGCCAGCAGTTTATCCCTTAGCGGGAGGGAGACCCAGTACTTC. Translation: CASSLSLSGRETQYF.

The chain joins TRBV7-2 to TRBJ2-7; D remains unclear. In germline, CDR1 is SGHTA, CDR2 FQGNSA. Trimming took 2 bases from V and 4 from J, leaving 9 bases between them. This CDR3 comprises 13 residues. CDR3 in DNA: TGTGCCAGCAGCTTATTGGGTAGTTACGAGCAGTACTTC. As protein: CASSLLGSYEQYF. The full variable domain, its missing parts supplied by reference TRBV7-2 and TRBJ2-7, is GAGVSQSPSNKVTEKGKDVELRCDPISGHTALYWYRQSLGQGLEFLIYFQGNSAPDKSGLPSDRFSAERTGGSVSTLTIQRTQQEDSAVYLCASSLLGSYEQYFGPGTRLTVT.

The J gene is TRBJ2-5, the V gene TRBV6-5, with 8 bases aligning to TRBD1. Germline V gives CDR1 MNHEY, CDR2 SVGAGI. The CDR3 consists of 14 residues. V was clipped by 6 bases and J by 2 bases; unmatched bases: 5. CDR3 region: CASRMTGAQETQYF. DNA for the CDR3: TGTGCCAGCAGGATGACAGGGGCTCAAGAGACCCAGTACTTC.

The rearrangement joins TRBV6-5 to TRBJ2-5, with D unresolved. The germline CDR1 and CDR2 sequences are MNHEY and SVGAGI. Trimming removed 2 bases from V and 2 bases from J, with 3 bases in between. The CDR3 sequence is 12 residues long. CDR3 amino acids: CASSYEQETQYF. The CDR3 nucleotides are TGTGCCAGCAGTTACGAACAAGAGACCCAGTACTTC.

The rearrangement links TRBV28 to TRBJ2-1; D gene unclear. The V end was cut by 5 bases, the J end by 9 bases, with 8 bases between. Germline CDR1 and CDR2: MDHEN and SYDVKM. This CDR3 is 11 amino acids long. The CDR3 here is CASSPLFEQFF. As DNA, the CDR3 is TGTGCCAGCAGTCCCCTTTTTGAGCAGTTCTTC.

This chain uses TRBV6-5 with TRBJ2-7, with D hard to call. The V gene lost 7 bases and the J gene lost 3 bases, with 7 bases spanning the gap. The CDR3 has 11 residues. The germline V gene has CDR1 MNHEY and CDR2 SVGAGI. This CDR3 reads CASTNLYEQYF. The CDR3 nucleotides read TGTGCCAGCACGAACCTCTACGAGCAGTACTTC.

CDR3 DNA: TGTGCCAGCAGCGTAGGACAGCCAAGCGTCGAGCAGTACTTC. Its translation: CASSVGQPSVEQYF. V usage is TRBV9 and J usage is TRBJ2-7, with TRBD1 as a possible D gene (5 bases). The CDR3 contains 14 residues. CDR1 SGDLS and CDR2 YYNGEE come from the germline V gene. Between the trimmed V and J ends, which lost 0 bases and 6 bases, there was a span of 13 bases.

The gene calls are TRBV10-3 and TRBJ2-3; the match to TRBD2 covers 11 bases. The CDR3 runs to 18 residues. The germline CDR1 and CDR2 sequences are ENHRY and SYGVKD. The ends lost 2 bases at V and 3 bases at J; junction bases unmatched: 10. The CDR3 loop is CAISERVGSGGETDTQYF. In DNA form, the CDR3 reads TGTGCCATCAGTGAGAGAGTTGGTAGCGGGGGGGAAACAGATACGCAGTATTTT.

This chain joins TRBV7-2 and TRBJ2-7; 8 positions agree with TRBD2. The CDR3 consists of 14 residues. Germline V gives CDR1 SGHTA, CDR2 FQGNSA. The V segment lost 0 bases and the J segment 3 bases; nucleotides outside the gene matches: 1. CDR3 amino acids: CASSLAGTSYEQYF. In DNA, the CDR3 is TGTGCCAGCAGCTTAGCGGGGACTAGCTACGAGCAGTACTTC.

In this sample, this clone turned up a few times. The chain uses TRBV19 and TRBJ1-6; D is unclear. V dropped 7 bases and J dropped 9 bases, with 16 bases sitting between them. Germline-derived CDR1 and CDR2 are LNHDA and SQIVND (reference sequence). This CDR3 comprises 14 residues. Here the CDR3 reads CASTPPGIVSPLHF. The CDR3 region has the DNA TGTGCCAGTACCCCCCCGGGGATAGTTTCACCCCTCCACTTT.

V gene TRBV7-8 combines with J gene TRBJ2-7, with TRBD1 matching 9 bases. The V gene's germline CDR1 is SGHVS and CDR2 FQNEAQ. This CDR3 has 14 amino acids. V dropped 4 bases and J dropped 5; count of bases not matched to a gene: 6. Here the CDR3 DNA reads TGTGCCAGCAGCTCCCGGGACAGGGTCAACGAGCAGTACTTC. The encoded protein is CASSSRDRVNEQYF.

The V and J genes are TRBV20-1 and TRBJ2-1; weak D call: TRBD2 (6 bases). Germline-derived CDR1 and CDR2 are DFQATT and SNEGSKA (reference sequence). V was cut by 6 bases and J by 14 bases, with 17 bases left in between. The length of the CDR3 is 11 residues. This CDR3 reads CSARPGTVKFF. The DNA for the CDR3 is TGCAGTGCCAGGCCGGGGACTGTGAAGTTCTTC.

DNA of the CDR3: TGTGCCAGCAGCCAGATGGCCAGGGAACGGCCCTACAATGAGCAGTTCTTC. Translated, it gives CASSQMARERPYNEQFF. This chain links TRBV7-9 with TRBJ2-1, with D perhaps TRBD1 (5 bases). V lost 5 bases and J lost 2, with 19 bases in between. The germline V gene has CDR1 SEHNR and CDR2 FQNEAQ (reference sequence). The CDR3 consists of 17 residues.

The chain couples TRBV7-9 to TRBJ1-5; D gene uncertain. Germline CDR1 reads SEHNR; CDR2 reads FQNEAQ (reference sequence). CDR3 size: 14 residues. Trimming left V 1 base short and J 0 bases short, with 4 bases between. The CDR3 protein is CASSLVDSNQPQHF. As DNA, the CDR3 is TGTGCCAGCAGCTTAGTAGATAGCAATCAGCCCCAGCATTTT.

The chain is built from TRBV5-1 and TRBJ1-1, with TRBD1 as a possible D gene (6 bases). Germline values: CDR1 SGHRS, CDR2 YFSETQ. The V end was cut by 4 bases, the J end by 7 bases, with 17 bases between. CDR3 length equals 14 residues. The CDR3 region has the DNA TGCGCCAGCAGCCAGACACGGAGGGGGTTTGAAGCTTTCTTT. Protein product: CASSQTRRGFEAFF.

The table lists this clone with a count of one. The J gene is TRBJ1-2, the V gene TRBV12-3 or TRBV12-4, with 7 bases aligning to TRBD1. The CDR3 sequence is 12 residues long. V was pared by 3 bases and J by 8 bases, with 3 bases of the junction left unmatched. As DNA, the CDR3 is TGTGCCAGCAGTTTTGACAGGGTCGGCTACACCTTC. As protein: CASSFDRVGYTF.

V and J are TRBV21-1 and TRBJ2-1; the listed D gene, TRBD1, was not tested against the DNA. TRBV21-1 is classified as a pseudogene. The CDR3 spans 15 residues. In nucleotides, the CDR3 is TGTGCCAGCAGCAAACCGGGACAGGGGGCCCATGAGCAGTTCTTC. It codes for CASSKPGQGAHEQFF.

The count of this clone is one. The genes are TRBV29-1 and TRBJ2-1; 10 positions match TRBD2. With 0 bases clipped from V and 7 bases from J, the junction kept 6 bases outside the gene matches. The CDR3 is 15 amino acids. Germline V lookup: CDR1 SQVTM, CDR2 ANQGSEA. CDR3 in DNA: TGCAGCGTTGAAGACCTAGCGGGAGTAAGTAATGAGCAGTTCTTC. It encodes CSVEDLAGVSNEQFF.

A single count supports this clone. DNA for the CDR3: TGTGCCTGGAGTGCACAGGTCTATGGCTACACCTTC. Protein product: CAWSAQVYGYTF. This chain joins TRBV30 and TRBJ1-2; a possible D gene is TRBD1 (5 bases). The CDR3 loop spans 12 amino acids. Trimming shortened V by 1 base and J by 4 bases, and 7 bases separated the two germline ends. CDR1 and CDR2 from the germline V gene are GTSNPN and SVGIG (reference sequence). Variable domain in full (rest from reference TRBV30 and TRBJ1-2): SQTIHQWPATLVQPVGSPLSLECTVEGTSNPNLYWYRQAAGRGLQLLFYSVGIGQISSEVPQNLSASRPQDRQFILSSKKLLLSDSGFYLCAWSAQVYGYTFGSGTRLTVV.

The V call is TRBV5-4, the J call TRBJ2-1, with D maybe TRBD2 (5 bases). Germline CDR1 reads SGHNT; CDR2 reads YYREEE (reference sequence). CDR3 length equals 13 residues. The V gene lost 4 bases and the J gene lost 5 bases, with 10 bases spanning the gap. For the CDR3, the DNA is TGTGCCAGCAGCGTAGGACTGAACAATGAGCAGTTCTTC. It encodes CASSVGLNNEQFF. The whole variable domain, remainder taken from reference TRBV5-4 and TRBJ2-1, is ETGVTQSPTHLIKTRGQQVTLRCSSQSGHNTVSWYQQALGQGPQFIFQYYREEENGRGNFPPRFSGLQFPNYSSELNVNALELDDSALYLCASSVGLNNEQFFGPGTRLTVL.